This entry lists 21 T cell receptor beta chains sequenced from one sample in a study of early T cells in non-severe SARS-CoV-2 infection. TCRdb called the 5' RACE reads again in MiXCR, with one record for every CDR3 protein. The table lists tens of thousands of distinct CDR3 sequences, about 5% of them singletons. The sequenced sample was whole blood. The receptor source for this set is an adult who was a healthcare worker with PCR-confirmed SARS-CoV-2 infection or an uninfected control (not recorded which).

This clonotype was seen many times. The rearrangement joins TRBV7-2 to TRBJ2-4; D gene unclear. V gave up 5 bases and J gave up 6 bases, with 8 bases separating them. The germline gives CDR1 SGHTA, CDR2 FQGNSA. This CDR3 is 12 amino acids long. The CDR3 DNA reads as TGTGCCAGCAGCGCGCCCCCAAACATTCAGTACTTC. Translation: CASSAPPNIQYF.

V usage is TRBV3-1 and J usage is TRBJ2-7; D is perhaps TRBD2 (5 bases). The CDR3 has 13 residues. Germline assignment: CDR1 LGHDT and CDR2 YNNKEL (reference sequence). Trimming removed 4 bases from V and 2 bases from J, with 9 bases in between. DNA for the CDR3: TGTGCCAGCAGCCCTAGCACAGCCTACGAGCAGTACTTC. This gives the protein CASSPSTAYEQYF.

At least ten counts were recorded for this clonotype. J is TRBJ2-3 and V is TRBV7-9, with TRBD2 matching 15 bases. After removal of 4 bases from V and 5 bases from J, the junction contained 4 bases not matched to a gene. Germline lookup yields CDR1 SEHNR and CDR2 FQNEAQ (reference sequence). This CDR3 region has 16 residues. The CDR3 DNA reads TGTGCCAGCAGCTCCGGGACTAGCGGGAGGTTAGATACGCAGTATTTT. Translated, it gives CASSSGTSGRLDTQYF.

At least ten counts were recorded for this clonotype. CDR3 DNA sequence: TGTGCCAGCAGCTTAGGGCAGGGGGGCTTCAGTAAAGCTTTCTTT. Translation: CASSLGQGGFSKAFF. The rearrangement joins TRBV7-2 to TRBJ1-1; 7 bases agree with TRBD1. With 1 base clipped from V and 9 bases from J, the junction kept 11 bases outside the gene matches. Germline V gene sequence: CDR1 SGHTA, CDR2 FQGNSA. CDR3 length: 15 amino acids. Together with reference TRBV7-2 and TRBJ1-1, the CDR3 gives the full variable domain: GAGVSQSPSNKVTEKGKDVELRCDPISGHTALYWYRQSLGQGLEFLIYFQGNSAPDKSGLPSDRFSAERTGGSVSTLTIQRTQQEDSAVYLCASSLGQGGFSKAFFGQGTRLTVV.

This clonotype was found many times. V usage is TRBV12-3 or TRBV12-4 and J usage is TRBJ2-1, with TRBD2 matching 16 bases. This CDR3 is built from 17 residues. Germline trimming cut 5 bases from V and 5 bases from J; bases unmatched to any gene: 6. This chain's CDR3 is CASSLGLAGGLNNEQFF. CDR3 nucleotide sequence: TGTGCCAGCAGTCTGGGACTAGCGGGAGGGCTCAACAATGAGCAGTTCTTC.

The rearrangement links TRBV7-9 to TRBJ2-3, with TRBD1 identical over 9 bases. In germline, CDR1 is SEHNR, CDR2 FQNEAQ (reference sequence). The junction had 7 bases not matched to a gene; V was cut back by 4 bases and J by 2 bases. The CDR3 totals 16 residues. The CDR3 region is CASSSQDRGLTDTQYF. The DNA of the CDR3 is TGTGCCAGCAGCTCCCAGGACAGGGGCCTCACAGATACGCAGTATTTT. Variable domain in full (rest from reference TRBV7-9 and TRBJ2-3): DTGVSQNPRHKITKRGQNVTFRCDPISEHNRLYWYRQTLGQGPEFLTYFQNEAQLEKSRLLSDRFSAERPKGSFSTLEIQRTEQGDSAMYLCASSSQDRGLTDTQYFGPGTRLTVL.

This clonotype has a count of ten or more. V gene TRBV7-2 combines with J gene TRBJ2-3, with 7 bases fitting TRBD2. Germline values: CDR1 SGHTA, CDR2 FQGNSA. This CDR3 is 17 amino acids long. The J segment lost 6 bases and the V segment lost 5 bases, leaving 17 bases of the junction unmatched. DNA of the CDR3: TGTGCCAGCAGCCCAAGCCTCACTAGCGCAAGTCCCGATACGCAGTATTTT. Protein product: CASSPSLTSASPDTQYF.

A few counts support this clonotype. The V gene is TRBV27, the J gene TRBJ2-4; TRBD1 matches at 10 bases. From germline, CDR1 is MNHEY and CDR2 SMNVEV (reference sequence). Unmatched junction bases numbered 12, after V lost 4 bases and J lost 6 bases. This CDR3 comprises 17 residues. The CDR3: CASSSPLRDRGGNIQYF. As DNA, the CDR3 is TGTGCCAGCAGTTCCCCACTTCGGGACAGGGGAGGAAACATTCAGTACTTC.

This clonotype was found a few times. This chain uses TRBV25-1 with TRBJ2-1; TRBD2 matches 13 bases. V dropped 4 bases and J dropped 8; count of bases not matched to a gene: 11. Germline CDR1 MGHDK, CDR2 SYGVNS. The CDR3 extends over 17 amino acids. The CDR3 coding sequence is TGTGCCAGCAGTGGTAGGACTAGCGGGGGCCGTCGGGATGAGCAGTTCTTC. Encoded protein: CASSGRTSGGRRDEQFF.

This clonotype was seen at least ten times. The chain employs TRBV25-1 and TRBJ2-4; unclear D gene. V was trimmed by 2 bases and J by 0 bases, leaving 11 bases between them. This CDR3 region has 16 residues. CDR1 is MGHDK and CDR2 is SYGVNS in the germline V gene. The CDR3, as DNA: TGTGCCAGCAGTGAAAAGGGCAGTATAGCCAAAAACATTCAGTACTTC. It specifies CASSEKGSIAKNIQYF.

This clonotype was detected ten times or more. This chain connects TRBV7-2 to TRBJ2-7; possible D gene TRBD2, 6 bases. CDR1 is SGHTA and CDR2 is FQGNSA in the germline V gene. This CDR3 comprises 15 residues. V was shortened by 8 bases and J by 12 bases, with 29 bases between the two germline ends. The CDR3 region is CASSSAAGTLRLRYF. The CDR3 DNA reads as TGTGCCAGCTCCTCGGCAGCGGGCACTCTACGGCTTAGGTACTTC.

This clonotype was detected only a few times. The chain recombines TRBV11-2 with TRBJ2-7; D not certain. The V end lost 1 base, the J end lost 0 bases, and 7 bases lay between the germline ends. Per the germline V gene, CDR1 is SGHAT and CDR2 is FQNNGV. The CDR3 length is 14 residues. CDR3 protein: CASSLGATSYEQYF. Written as DNA, the CDR3 is TGTGCCAGCAGCTTAGGTGCGACCTCCTACGAGCAGTACTTC. The variable domain in full, with the rest retrieved from reference TRBV11-2 and TRBJ2-7, is EAGVAQSPRYKIIEKRQSVAFWCNPISGHATLYWYQQILGQGPKLLIQFQNNGVVDDSQLPKDRFSAERLKGVDSTLKIQPAKLEDSAVYLCASSLGATSYEQYFGPGTRLTVT.

V usage is TRBV4-2 and J usage is TRBJ2-7; 8 nucleotides agree with TRBD2. The CDR3 sequence is 15 residues long. The germline CDR1 and CDR2 sequences are LGHNA and YNFKEQ. The ends lost 3 bases at V and 3 bases at J; junction bases unmatched: 7. For the CDR3, the DNA is TGTGCCAGCAGCCAGCCCGGGACTAGGGGCTACGAGCAGTACTTC. Translation: CASSQPGTRGYEQYF.

This clonotype showed up many times. The CDR3 bases are TGTGCCAGCAGCTTAAGTGTGTTGCCCGGGGGGACGAACACCGGGGAGCTGTTTTTT. Protein: CASSLSVLPGGTNTGELFF. This chain joins TRBV7-3 and TRBJ2-2; 7 bases fit TRBD2. This CDR3 has 19 residues. Trimming cost V 1 base and J 0 bases; bases outside gene matches: 11. Germline values: CDR1 SGHTA, CDR2 FQGTGA.

At least ten counts were recorded for this clonotype. This sequence joins TRBV7-9 and TRBJ2-2, with D perhaps matching TRBD1 (6 bases). The CDR3 extends over 14 amino acids. Germline V gives CDR1 SEHNR, CDR2 FQNEAQ (reference sequence). V was shortened by 5 bases and J by 3 bases, with 10 bases between the two germline ends. The CDR3 spells CASSPWTDTGELFF. The DNA of the CDR3 is TGTGCCAGCAGCCCCTGGACAGACACCGGGGAGCTGTTTTTT.

This clonotype was seen repeatedly, ten times or more. This chain connects TRBV6-6 to TRBJ1-2; TRBD1 agrees at 9 bases. The trim removed 7 bases at V and 3 bases at J, leaving 9 bases unmatched. Germline CDR1 is MNHNY and CDR2 is SVGAGI (reference sequence). The CDR3 contains 15 residues. The chain's CDR3 is CASTLPGQGDYGYTF. The CDR3 coding sequence is TGTGCCAGCACGCTCCCGGGACAGGGTGACTATGGCTACACCTTC.

This clonotype was recorded many times. CDR3 in amino acids: CASSEINYGYTF. CDR3 nucleotide sequence: TGTGCCAGCAGTGAAATTAACTATGGCTACACCTTC. This chain connects TRBV2 to TRBJ1-2; D unresolved. There are 12 residues in the CDR3. Germline CDR1 reads SNHLY; CDR2 reads FYNNEI. Deletions cut 2 bases from V and 1 base from J, with 2 bases between.

This clonotype was detected ten times or more. V and J are TRBV7-9 and TRBJ2-1; 13 bases align to TRBD2. CDR1 SEHNR and CDR2 FQNEAQ come from the germline V gene (reference sequence). V was clipped by 4 bases and J by 3 bases; unmatched bases: 6. This CDR3 region has 17 residues. The CDR3 nucleotides read TGTGCCAGCAGCTCTCAAGGACTAGCGGGAGTCTACAATGAGCAGTTCTTC. This codes for CASSSQGLAGVYNEQFF.

The chain has TRBV7-9 and TRBJ1-2; D call uncertain. Germline CDR1 SEHNR, CDR2 FQNEAQ (reference sequence). Trimming cost V 0 bases and J 8 bases, with 7 bases left between them. The CDR3 spans 12 residues. The CDR3 protein is CASSLAVDGYTF. CDR3 DNA: TGTGCCAGCAGCTTAGCGGTCGACGGCTACACCTTC.

The rearrangement uses TRBV4-2 and TRBJ2-1; D ambiguous. The CDR3 spans 11 residues. Germline V gives CDR1 LGHNA, CDR2 YNFKEQ. The V end lost 0 bases, the J end lost 11 bases, and 5 bases lay between the germline ends. CDR3 residues: CASSQEAKQFF. For the CDR3, the DNA is TGTGCCAGCAGCCAAGAGGCTAAGCAGTTCTTC.

The chain joins TRBV9 to TRBJ1-2, with 9 bases fitting TRBD1. The trim removed 4 bases at V and 4 bases at J, leaving 14 bases unmatched. Germline assignment: CDR1 SGDLS and CDR2 YYNGEE. The CDR3 runs to 17 residues. For the CDR3, the DNA is TGTGCCAGCAGCCCCACGGGACAGGGCCAAAGTAGCTATGGCTACACCTTC. It encodes CASSPTGQGQSSYGYTF.